The 13 T cell receptor beta chains in this list originate from one sample, sequenced in a study of blood T cell repertoires in COVID-19. The protocol was immunoSEQ multiplex PCR, while the TCRdb copy is restricted to in-frame clones and leaves out a portion. The sample consists of approximately 190,000 clones, approximately 80% of them appearing once. The sequencing input was peripheral blood. All receptors come from a man aged 55 to 70 with acute or convalescent COVID-19.

The J gene is TRBJ1-2, the V gene TRBV6-2 or TRBV6-3; 7 bases map to TRBD1. The CDR3 is made up of 14 amino acids. V shed 4 bases and J 4 bases; nucleotides not matched to a gene: 6. Germline CDR1 MNHEY, CDR2 SVGEGT. Here the CDR3 DNA reads TGTGCCAGCAGTTCGACAGGGCTCGGCTATGGCTACACCTTC. This gives the protein CASSSTGLGYGYTF.

The rearrangement uses TRBV7-3 and TRBJ2-7, with TRBD1 as a possible D gene (6 bases). Germline CDR1 reads SGHTA; CDR2 reads FQGTGA. V lost 7 bases to trimming and J lost 2 bases, with 15 bases between them. This CDR3 is 14 amino acids long. As DNA, the CDR3 is TGTGCCAGCACCCCGAGGGGGTCCCCCTACGAGCAGTACTTC. This encodes CASTPRGSPYEQYF.

The chain has TRBV28 and TRBJ2-7, with D unclear. V was clipped by 5 bases and J by 3 bases, with 20 bases between them. Germline V gene lookup returns CDR1 MDHEN and CDR2 SYDVKM. This CDR3 spans 16 amino acids. Here the CDR3 reads CASSGSATTSLYEQYF. CDR3 nucleotide sequence: TGTGCCAGCAGTGGCTCCGCAACGACTTCTCTCTACGAGCAGTACTTC.

Remarks on this clone: The same CDR3 is also encoded by other DNA sequences in this sample. The chain links TRBV5-1 to TRBJ2-1; 10 nucleotides line up with TRBD2. The CDR3 is made up of 17 amino acids. The V segment lost 1 base and the J segment 0 bases; nucleotides outside the gene matches: 4. Germline V CDR1 and CDR2: SGHRS, YFSETQ. CDR3 loop: CASSLLASGSSYNEQFF. The CDR3 nucleotides read TGCGCCAGCAGCTTGTTGGCTAGCGGGAGCTCCTACAATGAGCAGTTCTTC. Combining the CDR3 with reference TRBV5-1 and TRBJ2-1 gives the whole variable domain KAGVTQTPRYLIKTRGQQVTLSCSPISGHRSVSWYQQTPGQGLQFLFEYFSETQRNKGNFPGRFSGRQFSNSRSEMNVSTLELGDSALYLCASSLLASGSSYNEQFFGPGTRLTVL.

The chain has TRBV18 and TRBJ1-1, with 8 bases aligning to TRBD1. The V gene end was trimmed by 6 bases and the J gene end by 6 bases; junction bases not matched to a gene: 9. The CDR3 length is 14 residues. The germline gives CDR1 KGHSH, CDR2 LQKENI. CDR3 DNA: TGTGCCAGCTCGAAGACAGGGGAAGACGCTGAAGCTTTCTTT. Its protein product is CASSKTGEDAEAFF.

This chain links TRBV30 with TRBJ1-1; D may be TRBD1 (5 bases). Germline CDR1 is GTSNPN and CDR2 is SVGIG (reference sequence). V was shortened by 5 bases and J by 1 base, with 11 bases between the two germline ends. This CDR3 contains 13 residues. The CDR3 nucleotides read TGTGCCTGGGCAGGGTTCTCGAACACTGAAGCTTTCTTT. This translates into CAWAGFSNTEAFF.

The rearrangement joins TRBV9 to TRBJ2-3; 8 positions agree with TRBD2. CDR1 is SGDLS and CDR2 is YYNGEE in the germline V gene. This CDR3 has 14 residues. Unmatched junction bases numbered 4, after V lost 7 bases and J lost 0 bases. CDR3: CASGASGSTDTQYF. The CDR3 DNA reads as TGTGCCAGCGGGGCTAGCGGGAGCACAGATACGCAGTATTTT.

The chain links TRBV11-1 to TRBJ1-2, with 7 bases lining up with TRBD1. Trimming cost V 5 bases and J 4 bases; bases outside gene matches: 4. The CDR3 is 13 amino acids. Germline V lookup: CDR1 SGHAT, CDR2 FQDESV (reference sequence). Here the CDR3 DNA reads TGTGCCAGCAGCCCAACAGGGGCCTATGGCTACACCTTC. The encoded protein is CASSPTGAYGYTF.

This chain links TRBV5-4 with TRBJ2-5, with 9 bases aligning to TRBD2. This CDR3 comprises 15 residues. CDR1 and CDR2 (germline): SGHNT, YYREEE (reference sequence). V shed 4 bases, J shed 2 bases, and the junction held 6 bases outside the gene matches. In nucleotides, the CDR3 is TGTGCCAGCAGCCCCGGGACTAGCAGACAAGAGACCCAGTACTTC. It specifies CASSPGTSRQETQYF.

V and J are TRBV6-5 and TRBJ1-1; D is ambiguous. Trimming shortened V by 2 bases and J by 3 bases, and 7 bases separated the two germline ends. This CDR3 comprises 13 residues. The germline V gene encodes CDR1 MNHEY and CDR2 SVGAGI. CDR3 amino acids: CASSYVSYTEAFF. The CDR3 DNA is TGTGCCAGCAGTTACGTATCCTACACTGAAGCTTTCTTT.

This sequence joins TRBV6-6 and TRBJ1-4; 9 nucleotides align to TRBD1. This CDR3 is 16 amino acids long. The V gene's germline CDR1 is MNHNY and CDR2 SVGAGI (reference sequence). The junction had 9 bases not matched to a gene; V was cut back by 6 bases and J by 4 bases. CDR3 nucleotides: TGTGCCAGCAGCTTCCCGGACAGGGGCTATAATGAAAAACTGTTTTTT. Encoded protein: CASSFPDRGYNEKLFF.

The V and J genes are TRBV12-3 or TRBV12-4 and TRBJ1-6; D is perhaps TRBD1 (5 bases). The V gene lost 6 bases and the J gene lost 15 bases, with 12 bases spanning the gap. The CDR3 has 11 residues. As DNA, the CDR3 is TGTGCCAGCAGCTGGGGGGGGGTCCTCCACTTT. The encoded protein is CASSWGGVLHF.

This clone was seen a few times. The chain is built from TRBV11-2 and TRBJ1-4; TRBD1 aligns across 7 bases. This CDR3 is built from 15 residues. Germline V gives CDR1 SGHAT, CDR2 FQNNGV. Trimming removed 4 bases from V and 7 bases from J; junction bases left unmatched: 9. CDR3 sequence (DNA): TGTGCCAGCAGCTCCTTCCGGGACAGCTCTGAAAAACTGTTTTTT. It codes for CASSSFRDSSEKLFF.